The 26 T cell receptor beta chains in this list originate from one sample, sequenced in a study of cytomegalovirus exposure and HLA in healthy donors. 60 Vbeta and 13 Jbeta primers were used in PCR. Repertoires were generated with immunoSEQ multiplex PCR, while TCRdb's copy carries only in-frame clones and drops some. The data contain around 180,000 clones, approximately 84% of them singletons. Sequenced input: PBMCs. The receptors here all came from a boy between 10 and 17 years old in good health and CMV-seronegative.

This chain uses TRBV7-9 with TRBJ2-7, with TRBD2 identical over 10 bases. The CDR3 contains 15 residues. V trimming: 4 bases; J trimming: 4 bases; junction bases outside the gene matches: 7. Germline CDR1 SEHNR, CDR2 FQNEAQ (reference sequence). CDR3: CASSSPSGSPYEQYF. The CDR3 DNA follows: TGTGCCAGCAGCTCCCCTAGCGGGAGTCCATACGAGCAGTACTTC.

Only a few counts were recorded for this clone. This chain joins TRBV10-3 and TRBJ1-3; D gene uncertain. Looked up from germline, CDR1 is ENHRY and CDR2 is SYGVKD. V was shortened by 7 bases and J by 0 bases, with 10 bases between the two germline ends. CDR3 length: 14 residues. The chain's CDR3 is CAIMATRSGNTIYF. The CDR3 region has the DNA TGTGCCATCATGGCCACCCGCTCTGGAAACACCATATATTTT.

This clone appeared a single time. V usage is TRBV6-1 and J usage is TRBJ2-7, with 8 bases fitting TRBD1. The CDR3 spans 16 residues. Trimming took 1 base from V and 0 from J; bases not matched to a gene: 5. Germline V gene sequence: CDR1 MNHNS, CDR2 SASEGT. This CDR3 reads CASSEGAGQVSYEQYF. In DNA, the CDR3 is TGTGCCAGCAGTGAAGGGGCGGGACAGGTCTCCTACGAGCAGTACTTC.

Many counts were recorded for this clone. The chain links TRBV4-1 to TRBJ1-2, with unresolved D. The CDR3 totals 15 residues. Trimming pared 2 bases from V and 3 bases from J, leaving 13 bases between. The V gene's germline CDR1 is MGHRA and CDR2 YSYEKL. The CDR3, as DNA: TGCGCCAGCAGCCAATCCGAGGGAGAACACTATGGCTACACCTTC. This encodes CASSQSEGEHYGYTF.

This chain uses TRBV5-1 with TRBJ2-1, with 9 nucleotides matching TRBD2. In germline, CDR1 is SGHRS, CDR2 YFSETQ. This CDR3 has 17 residues. J was trimmed by 5 bases and V by 4 bases; bases with no gene match: 13. The CDR3 region is CASSTGPRGGRDNEQFF. The CDR3 nucleotides read TGCGCCAGCAGCACGGGCCCGCGGGGGGGCCGGGACAATGAGCAGTTCTTC.

The chain links TRBV6-5 to TRBJ2-7; 7 bases match TRBD1. This CDR3 has 14 residues. Germline CDR1 is MNHEY and CDR2 is SVGAGI. J lost 3 bases, V lost 6 bases, and 8 bases had no gene match. CDR3 region: CASRQGSEGYEQYF. Written as DNA, the CDR3 is TGTGCCAGCAGACAGGGGTCAGAAGGCTACGAGCAGTACTTC.

This clone was recorded a few times. V usage is TRBV6-1 and J usage is TRBJ2-7; 7 nucleotides agree with TRBD1. CDR3 length: 13 residues. CDR1 and CDR2 from the germline V gene are MNHNS and SASEGT. The V segment lost 6 bases and the J segment 4 bases; nucleotides outside the gene matches: 6. CDR3 bases: TGTGCCAGCAGGGACAGGCCCGGTTACGAGCAGTACTTC. Residues: CASRDRPGYEQYF.

This chain links TRBV9 with TRBJ2-3; tentative D call: TRBD2 (6 bases). Trimming removed 4 bases at V and 0 bases at J, with 9 bases between. CDR3 length equals 14 residues. Germline CDR1 and CDR2: SGDLS and YYNGEE. The CDR3 loop reads CASSPGESTDTQYF. The CDR3 DNA is TGTGCCAGCAGCCCGGGGGAAAGCACAGATACGCAGTATTTT.

The rearrangement links TRBV10-3 to TRBJ2-7; 8 bases line up with TRBD1. V shed 1 base, J shed 6 bases, and the junction held 8 bases outside the gene matches. This CDR3 has 15 residues. Germline CDR1 reads ENHRY; CDR2 reads SYGVKD. CDR3 coding DNA: TGTGCCATCAGTGAGTTTTGGACAGGGAAGTGCGAGCAGTACTTC. This sequence encodes CAISEFWTGKCEQYF.

The V and J genes are TRBV5-4 and TRBJ1-2; 10 bases line up with TRBD1. J was trimmed by 5 bases and V by 2 bases; bases with no gene match: 21. Germline V gene data show CDR1 as SGHNT and CDR2 as YYREEE (reference sequence). This CDR3 is 20 amino acids long. CDR3 amino acids: CASSFPLKKRQGADLYGYTF. CDR3 DNA: TGTGCCAGCAGCTTTCCCCTAAAAAAAAGACAGGGGGCCGACCTATATGGCTACACCTTC.

The chain links TRBV9 to TRBJ2-3, with 9 nucleotides matching TRBD1. The CDR3 extends over 16 amino acids. Germline values: CDR1 SGDLS, CDR2 YYNGEE. The V gene end was trimmed by 0 bases and the J gene end by 4 bases; junction bases not matched to a gene: 6. In DNA, the CDR3 is TGTGCCAGCAGCGTAGAGGGGGACAGGGCGGCAGATACGCAGTATTTT. Residues: CASSVEGDRAADTQYF.

The J gene is TRBJ1-5, the V gene TRBV5-6, with D perhaps TRBD1 (5 bases). Germline assignment: CDR1 SGHDT and CDR2 YYEEEE. With 0 bases removed from V and 4 bases from J, the gap between germline ends came to 11 bases. This CDR3 comprises 15 residues. For the CDR3, the DNA is TGTGCCAGCAGCTTGGCCTTCGCAGGGAATCAGCCCCAGCATTTT. It translates to CASSLAFAGNQPQHF.

The chain has TRBV4-3 and TRBJ2-7; TRBD2 aligns across 8 bases. The germline gives CDR1 LGHNA, CDR2 YSLEER. The CDR3 is 16 amino acids. Unmatched junction bases numbered 9, after V lost 1 base and J lost 4 bases. CDR3 sequence reads: CASSQARGGNGYEQYF. CDR3 DNA: TGCGCCAGCAGCCAAGCCCGGGGGGGGAACGGTTACGAGCAGTACTTC.

This clone was counted only a few times. This rearrangement joins TRBV10-1 to TRBJ1-2; tentative D call: TRBD1 (5 bases). The germline gives CDR1 WNHNN, CDR2 SYGVQD (reference sequence). The CDR3 is 12 residues long. Trimming took off 6 bases at V and 9 bases at J, with 14 bases between the two ends. The CDR3 protein is CASRTPGGRYTF. DNA of the CDR3: TGCGCCAGCAGGACTCCGGGGGGTCGCTACACCTTC.

J is TRBJ2-2 and V is TRBV7-3; TRBD1 might be the D (6 bases). CDR1 and CDR2 from the germline V gene are SGHTA and FQGTGA. The CDR3 extends over 14 amino acids. Deletions cut 5 bases from V and 6 bases from J, with 13 bases between. Here the CDR3 DNA reads TGTGCCAGCAGCCTACAGGGATTCGCCGGGGAGCTGTTTTTT. It yields the protein CASSLQGFAGELFF.

V usage is TRBV7-6 and J usage is TRBJ2-7, with 8 bases aligning to TRBD1. The germline gives CDR1 SGHVS, CDR2 FNYEAQ. V lost 1 base and J lost 6; bases outside the gene matches: 8. The CDR3 contains 15 residues. The CDR3 bases are TGTGCCAGCAGCTTAGAGGCAGGGGGCGGGTTCGAGCAGTACTTC. Translated, it gives CASSLEAGGGFEQYF.

Only one count was recorded for this clone. The CDR3: CASSQELAGVVGGELFF. The CDR3, as DNA: TGTGCCAGCAGCCAAGAACTAGCGGGAGTGGTTGGCGGGGAGCTGTTTTTT. The chain recombines TRBV14 with TRBJ2-2, with 11 bases aligning to TRBD2. Germline CDR1 reads SGHDN; CDR2 reads FVKESK. V was pared by 0 bases and J by 7 bases, with 7 bases of the junction left unmatched. CDR3 size: 17 residues. The complete variable domain, with remaining parts taken from reference TRBV14 and TRBJ2-2, reads EAGVTQFPSHSVIEKGQTVTLRCDPISGHDNLYWYRRVMGKEIKFLLHFVKESKQDESGMPNNRFLAERTGGTYSTLKVQPAELEDSGVYFCASSQELAGVVGGELFFGEGSRLTVL.

V is TRBV7-2 and J is TRBJ1-1; D unclear. Germline values: CDR1 SGHTA, CDR2 FQGNSA. The CDR3 sequence is 15 residues long. The V end lost 0 bases, the J end lost 3 bases, and 11 bases lay between the germline ends. The CDR3 sequence: CASSLAKRIDTEAFF. In DNA, the CDR3 is TGTGCCAGCAGCTTAGCGAAGCGAATAGACACTGAAGCTTTCTTT.

The chain carries TRBV2 and TRBJ2-7; 10 bases are a match to TRBD1. Germline-derived CDR1 and CDR2 are SNHLY and FYNNEI. CDR3 length: 14 amino acids. J was trimmed by 2 bases and V by 9 bases; bases with no gene match: 7. The CDR3 DNA reads TGTGCCAGTCTCATCGGGACAGGGGCCTACGAGCAGTACTTC. Its protein is CASLIGTGAYEQYF.

The rearrangement uses TRBV18 and TRBJ2-7; 7 bases are a match to TRBD1. This CDR3 contains 15 residues. The V segment lost 6 bases and the J segment 0 bases; nucleotides outside the gene matches: 8. Germline assignment: CDR1 KGHSH and CDR2 LQKENI. CDR3 DNA sequence: TGTGCCAGCTCCCCCCGGGACAGCGTCTCCTACGAGCAGTACTTC. Its protein product is CASSPRDSVSYEQYF.

The CDR3 is CSVERQPLREQFF. The CDR3 coding sequence is TGCAGCGTTGAGAGACAGCCCCTCCGGGAGCAGTTCTTC. This rearrangement joins TRBV29-1 to TRBJ2-1, with D possibly TRBD1 on 5 matching bases. Per germline, CDR1 SQVTM and CDR2 ANQGSEA. Between the trimmed V and J ends, which lost 3 bases and 10 bases, there was a span of 16 bases. This CDR3 has 13 residues.

The chain employs TRBV18 and TRBJ2-5, with TRBD1 identical over 9 bases. The last part of the DNA fits TRBJ2-7 better; the J call may be wrong. The CDR3 runs 13 residues. Germline values: CDR1 KGHSH, CDR2 LQKENI. The CDR3, as DNA: TGTGCCAGCTCGGGACAGGGATCCTACGAGCAGTACTTC. Translating gives CASSGQGSYEQYF.

As concerns this clone: The junction departs from germline at one end; a sequencing error may be responsible. The chain links TRBV7-9 to TRBJ1-1, with 9 nucleotides matching TRBD1. CDR1 is SEHNR and CDR2 is FQNEAQ in the germline V gene (reference sequence). The CDR3 has 15 amino acids. This CDR3 is CSSSPLQGARTEAFF. The DNA for the CDR3 is TGTTCCAGCAGCCCACTACAGGGGGCCAGGACTGAAGCTTTCTTT.

The CDR3 coding sequence is TGTGCCAGTAGTATAGATTCTTCACCGGGACAGATGAACACTGAAGCTTTCTTT. Its translation: CASSIDSSPGQMNTEAFF. This chain uses TRBV19 with TRBJ1-1, with TRBD1 matching over 7 bases. V trimming: 0 bases; J trimming: 0 bases; junction bases outside the gene matches: 10. This CDR3 region has 18 residues. Germline CDR1 reads LNHDA; CDR2 reads SQIVND (reference sequence).

The rearrangement joins TRBV6-5 to TRBJ1-3; tentatively, D is TRBD1 (6 bases). CDR3 length: 15 residues. The V gene's germline CDR1 is MNHEY and CDR2 SVGAGI. V was clipped by 6 bases and J by 4 bases, with 16 bases between them. The CDR3 region is CASRRQVLGGNTIYF. The CDR3 DNA sequence: TGTGCCAGCAGACGACAGGTCTTAGGAGGAAACACCATATATTTT.

CDR3 bases: TGCGCCAGCAGTTCCCCGGGACAATATAATTCACCCCTCCACTTT. It translates to CASSSPGQYNSPLHF. The V call is TRBV4-1, the J call TRBJ1-6, with a tentative D call TRBD1 (6 bases). With 6 bases removed from V and 4 bases from J, the gap between germline ends came to 13 bases. Germline V gives CDR1 MGHRA, CDR2 YSYEKL. CDR3 length equals 15 residues.